This T cell receptor (beta chain) was recovered during a study of cytomegalovirus exposure and HLA in healthy donors. Findings and caveats of the study: Upon later analysis, HLA-associated TCR beta chains proved more clonally expanded than other, equally common chains.

This PCR relied on a set of 60 Vbeta primers and 13 Jbeta primers. Profiling relied on immunoSEQ multiplex PCR, and the TCRdb table lists in-frame clones only, not all of them. The sample has about 190,000 clones, about 80% seen once. On this clone: Its antigen is undetermined.

The V gene end was trimmed by 1 base and the J gene end by 3 bases; junction bases not matched to a gene: 6. This CDR3 is 15 amino acids long. Germline V gene lookup returns CDR1 MNHNS and CDR2 SASEGT. The J gene is TRBJ2-7, the V gene TRBV6-1; 7 positions match TRBD2. This clonotype originated in a woman in her 50s in good health and CMV-seropositive. Sequenced: PBMCs. The CDR3 region has the DNA TGTGCCAGCAGTGAAGGGGCTGGGGAGGGCTACGAGCAGTACTTC. The encoded protein is CASSEGAGEGYEQYF.